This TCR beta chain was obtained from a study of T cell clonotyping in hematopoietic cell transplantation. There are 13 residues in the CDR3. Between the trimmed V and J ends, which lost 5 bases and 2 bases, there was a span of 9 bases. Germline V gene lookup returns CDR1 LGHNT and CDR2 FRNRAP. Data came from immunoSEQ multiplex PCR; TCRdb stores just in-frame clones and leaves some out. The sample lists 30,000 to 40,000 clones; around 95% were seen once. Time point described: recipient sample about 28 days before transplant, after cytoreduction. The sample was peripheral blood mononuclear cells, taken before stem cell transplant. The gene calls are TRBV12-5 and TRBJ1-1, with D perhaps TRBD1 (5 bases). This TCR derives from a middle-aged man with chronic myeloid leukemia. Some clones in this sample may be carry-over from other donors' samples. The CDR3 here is CASGLGVNTEAFF. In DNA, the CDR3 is TGTGCTAGTGGTCTGGGGGTAAACACTGAAGCTTTCTTT. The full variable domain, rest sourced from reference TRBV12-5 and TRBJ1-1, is DARVTQTPRHKVTEMGQEVTMRCQPILGHNTVFWYRQTMMQGLELLAYFRNRAPLDDSGMPKDRFSAEMPDATLATLKIQPSEPRDSAVYFCASGLGVNTEAFFGQGTRLTVV.